This TCR beta chain was captured in a study of CD8 T cells in ankylosing spondylitis. The CDR3 length is 13 residues. Germline loops: CDR1 SGHRS, CDR2 YFSETQ. Trimming removed 2 bases from V and 4 bases from J, with 7 bases in between. TCRdb reprocessed the 5' RACE reads with MiXCR, giving one entry per CDR3 protein. There are 250,000 to 350,000 distinct CDR3 sequences in the sample; about 19% occur only once, and less than 9% lies in the top ten. V gene TRBV5-1 combines with J gene TRBJ1-3; D unresolved. The sequencing input was blood, either unsorted or a sorted T cell fraction (not recorded which). The sequence derives from a male donor with ankylosing spondylitis or in good health (not recorded which). CDR3 region: CASSFGFGNTIYF. The CDR3 DNA is TGCGCCAGCAGCTTCGGGTTCGGAAACACCATATATTTT.